The 15 T cell receptor beta chains listed next were all sequenced from one sample in a study of PD-1 blockade in classical Hodgkin lymphoma. Assay used: immunoSEQ multiplex PCR; TCRdb lists only in-frame clones, some missing. The sample records about 25,000 clones, almost 70% being singletons. All trial patients relapsed after autologous stem cell transplantation. This specimen was peripheral blood mononuclear cells (PBMCs), taken at baseline. These receptors were taken from a human donor with classical Hodgkin lymphoma.

A single count supports this clone. The chain joins TRBV27 to TRBJ2-6; D is perhaps TRBD1 (5 bases). V dropped 4 bases and J dropped 12 bases, with 13 bases sitting between them. This CDR3 region has 13 residues. Germline CDR1 and CDR2: MNHEY and SMNVEV (reference sequence). The CDR3 sequence is CASSSAQGSVLTF. In DNA, the CDR3 is TGTGCCAGCAGTTCCGCCCAGGGAAGCGTCCTGACTTTC.

The gene calls are TRBV7-9 and TRBJ1-1; 9 nucleotides match TRBD1. Germline V CDR1 and CDR2: SEHNR, FQNEAQ (reference sequence). V dropped 1 base and J dropped 7; count of bases not matched to a gene: 7. CDR3 length equals 15 residues. The CDR3 sequence: CASSLGEDRGNEAFF. The CDR3, as DNA: TGTGCCAGCAGCTTAGGGGAAGACAGGGGGAATGAAGCTTTCTTT.

The chain uses TRBV28 and TRBJ2-5, with 7 bases lining up with TRBD2. The germline V gene has CDR1 MDHEN and CDR2 SYDVKM. With V trimmed by 3 bases and J by 1 base, 5 bases remained unmatched. This CDR3 is 15 amino acids long. The CDR3 protein is CASSLSWGGQETQYF. The CDR3 DNA reads TGTGCCAGCAGTTTGTCGTGGGGGGGCCAAGAGACCCAGTACTTC.

The chain links TRBV10-3 to TRBJ1-4, with 10 positions matching TRBD1. The CDR3 runs to 15 residues. V shed 0 bases, J shed 7 bases, and the junction held 2 bases outside the gene matches. Looked up from germline, CDR1 is ENHRY and CDR2 is SYGVKD. The CDR3: CAISESGTGVEKLFF. The CDR3 DNA sequence: TGTGCCATCAGTGAGTCGGGGACAGGGGTTGAAAAACTGTTTTTT.

The V and J genes are TRBV7-2 and TRBJ2-1, with 8 bases matching TRBD1. V shed 5 bases, J shed 3 bases, and the junction held 6 bases outside the gene matches. Germline V gene data show CDR1 as SGHTA and CDR2 as FQGNSA. CDR3 length: 15 amino acids. CDR3 sequence reads: CASSPDRGLYNEQFF. The CDR3, as DNA: TGTGCCAGCAGCCCTGACAGGGGTCTCTACAATGAGCAGTTCTTC.

This rearrangement joins TRBV2 to TRBJ1-1; TRBD1 matches 7 bases. Per germline, CDR1 SNHLY and CDR2 FYNNEI. V shed 1 base, J shed 1 base, and the junction held 9 bases outside the gene matches. The CDR3 covers 17 residues. The CDR3 is CASSEDAPGQPNTEAFF. The CDR3 DNA is TGTGCCAGCAGTGAAGACGCACCGGGACAGCCGAACACTGAAGCTTTCTTT.

By frequency in the sample, this clone is medium-sized. The V call is TRBV2, the J call TRBJ1-6; the D is unclear. V dropped 6 bases and J dropped 8 bases, with 11 bases sitting between them. The length of the CDR3 is 13 residues. Looked up from germline, CDR1 is SNHLY and CDR2 is FYNNEI. The CDR3 here is CASSDPSYSPLHF. DNA of the CDR3: TGTGCCAGCAGCGATCCCTCTTATTCACCCCTCCACTTT.

V is TRBV10-3 and J is TRBJ1-1; D unclear. V dropped 1 base and J dropped 1 base, with 7 bases sitting between them. Germline V gene data show CDR1 as ENHRY and CDR2 as SYGVKD. The CDR3 contains 14 residues. CDR3 loop: CAISEFSTNTEAFF. The CDR3, as DNA: TGTGCCATCAGTGAGTTCAGTACGAACACTGAAGCTTTCTTT.

In this sample, this clone turned up once. The chain joins TRBV9 to TRBJ1-2, with D possibly TRBD1 on 6 matching bases. This CDR3 region has 13 residues. V lost 4 bases and J lost 6, with 13 bases in between. Germline V CDR1 and CDR2: SGDLS, YYNGEE. In nucleotides, the CDR3 is TGTGCCAGCAGCTCCTCCGGGACAAATGGCTACACCTTC. This sequence encodes CASSSSGTNGYTF.

The rearrangement joins TRBV9 to TRBJ2-2; 7 positions agree with TRBD1. After removal of 4 bases from V and 5 bases from J, the junction contained 17 bases not matched to a gene. Per germline, CDR1 SGDLS and CDR2 YYNGEE. The CDR3 has 18 amino acids. The CDR3 region is CASSNPNRGGGLTGELFF. Written as DNA, the CDR3 is TGTGCCAGCAGCAACCCGAATCGAGGGGGCGGTTTAACCGGGGAGCTGTTTTTT.

This clone was counted only a few times. V and J are TRBV9 and TRBJ2-5; no firm D call. The CDR3 has 13 amino acids. Deletions cut 4 bases from V and 4 bases from J, with 11 bases between. CDR1 is SGDLS, CDR2 YYNGEE, per germline. The CDR3 region is CASSLSPGETQYF. In DNA form, the CDR3 reads TGTGCCAGCAGCCTCTCGCCCGGAGAGACCCAGTACTTC. Looking up the rest from reference TRBV9 and TRBJ2-5 gives the full variable domain: DSGVTQTPKHLITATGQRVTLRCSPRSGDLSVYWYQQSLDQGLQFLIQYYNGEERAKGNILERFSAQQFPDLHSELNLSSLELGDSALYFCASSLSPGETQYFGPGTRLLVL.

The chain combines TRBV29-1 with TRBJ2-3; D may be TRBD1 (6 bases). Between the trimmed V and J ends, which lost 4 bases and 5 bases, there was a span of 7 bases. CDR3 length: 11 residues. Germline V gene lookup returns CDR1 SQVTM and CDR2 ANQGSEA. The CDR3 sequence is CSVGGGDTQYF. CDR3 nucleotides: TGCAGCGTTGGAGGGGGAGATACGCAGTATTTT.

The V call is TRBV4-2, the J call TRBJ1-6, with TRBD1 as a possible D gene (5 bases). The CDR3 has 16 residues. Per germline, CDR1 LGHNA and CDR2 YNFKEQ. V lost 0 bases to trimming and J lost 7 bases, with 13 bases between them. The CDR3 sequence: CASSQEEGTLNSPLHF. CDR3 in DNA: TGTGCCAGCAGCCAAGAGGAGGGGACCCTGAATTCACCCCTCCACTTT.

This clone was found once. The CDR3 DNA follows: TGTGCCAGCAGTCTCACAGGGCCGGCGGAGACCCAGTACTTC. It translates to CASSLTGPAETQYF. V gene TRBV6-5 combines with J gene TRBJ2-5, with D perhaps TRBD1 (6 bases). The V and J ends lost 5 bases and 5 bases respectively, with 15 bases between them. The CDR3 totals 14 residues. In germline, CDR1 is MNHEY, CDR2 SVGAGI.

The chain couples TRBV2 to TRBJ1-6, with a possible D match to TRBD1 (5 bases). Germline V lookup: CDR1 SNHLY, CDR2 FYNNEI. The CDR3 has 15 residues. V was shortened by 5 bases and J by 7 bases, with 15 bases between the two germline ends. The CDR3 loop reads CASSLRPGDNSPLHF. As DNA, the CDR3 is TGTGCCAGCAGTCTAAGGCCGGGGGACAATTCACCCCTCCACTTT. Based on the CDR3 plus reference TRBV2 and TRBJ1-6, the full variable domain is EPEVTQTPSHQVTQMGQEVILRCVPISNHLYFYWYRQILGQKVEFLVSFYNNEISEKSEIFDDQFSVERPDGSNFTLKIRSTKLEDSAMYFCASSLRPGDNSPLHFGNGTRLTVT.